These 5 T cell receptor beta chains were sequenced from one sample in a study of blood T cell repertoires in COVID-19. The data were produced by immunoSEQ multiplex PCR, yet TCRdb's version contains in-frame clones alone and is incomplete. The sample contains 200,000 to 250,000 clones, 82% of which appear only once. The sequenced material came from peripheral blood. Receptors were obtained from a woman aged 65 to 85 with COVID-19, enrolled during active disease.

The chain uses TRBV18 and TRBJ1-5; 7 bases align to TRBD1. V lost 4 bases and J lost 7; bases outside the gene matches: 7. Germline loops: CDR1 KGHSH, CDR2 LQKENI. The CDR3 spans 14 residues. CDR3 DNA: TGTGCCAGCTCACGGGAACAGGGGTACCAGCCCCAGCATTTT. Protein product: CASSREQGYQPQHF.

In regard to this clone: The sample has other DNA sequences that encode this CDR3 too. The genes are TRBV3-1 (or the pseudogene TRBV3-2) and TRBJ1-6, with D tentatively TRBD1 (5 bases). The germline V and J ends were trimmed by 3 bases and 7 bases, with 7 bases remaining between them. The CDR3 consists of 13 residues. Per germline, CDR1 LGHDT and CDR2 YNNKEL (reference sequence). CDR3 coding DNA: TGTGCCAGCAGCCAGGCAGGGAATTCACCCCTCCACTTT. It specifies CASSQAGNSPLHF.

J is TRBJ2-5 and V is TRBV3-1 (or the pseudogene TRBV3-2), with 9 bases that match TRBD1. The V gene end was trimmed by 3 bases and the J gene end by 6 bases; junction bases not matched to a gene: 5. The germline V gene encodes CDR1 LGHDT and CDR2 YNNKEL (reference sequence). The CDR3 extends over 14 amino acids. This chain's CDR3 is CASSQGTGLKTQYF. The CDR3 bases are TGTGCCAGCAGCCAGGGGACAGGGCTGAAGACCCAGTACTTC.

The genes are TRBV5-1 and TRBJ2-5; 9 bases are shared with TRBD2. Per germline, CDR1 SGHRS and CDR2 YFSETQ. The J segment lost 3 bases and the V segment lost 3 bases, leaving 6 bases of the junction unmatched. This CDR3 spans 15 amino acids. The CDR3 loop reads CASSSPSSGKETQYF. The DNA of the CDR3 is TGCGCCAGCAGCTCCCCCTCTAGCGGGAAAGAGACCCAGTACTTC.

This clone was detected a few times. The V gene is TRBV18, the J gene TRBJ1-1; no firm D call. Germline lookup yields CDR1 KGHSH and CDR2 LQKENI. This CDR3 region has 13 residues. V shed 4 bases and J shed 3 bases, with 9 bases lying between them. CDR3 nucleotide sequence: TGTGCCAGCTCACTGTCGAGAGACACTGAAGCTTTCTTT. As protein: CASSLSRDTEAFF. The complete variable domain, with remaining parts taken from reference TRBV18 and TRBJ1-1, reads NAGVMQNPRHLVRRRGQEARLRCSPMKGHSHVYWYRQLPEEGLKFMVYLQKENIIDESGMPKERFSAEFPKEGPSILRIQQVVRGDSAAYFCASSLSRDTEAFFGQGTRLTVV.